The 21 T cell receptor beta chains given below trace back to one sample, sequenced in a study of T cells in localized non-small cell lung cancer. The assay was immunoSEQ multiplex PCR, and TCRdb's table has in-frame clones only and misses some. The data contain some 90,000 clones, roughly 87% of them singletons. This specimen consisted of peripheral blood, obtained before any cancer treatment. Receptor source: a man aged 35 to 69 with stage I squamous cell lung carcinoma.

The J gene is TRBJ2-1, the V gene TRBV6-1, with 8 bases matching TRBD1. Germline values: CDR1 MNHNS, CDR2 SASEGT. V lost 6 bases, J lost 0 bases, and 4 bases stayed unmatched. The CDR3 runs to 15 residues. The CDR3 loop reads CASRSGQASYNEQFF. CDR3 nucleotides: TGTGCCAGCAGATCGGGACAGGCCTCCTACAATGAGCAGTTCTTC.

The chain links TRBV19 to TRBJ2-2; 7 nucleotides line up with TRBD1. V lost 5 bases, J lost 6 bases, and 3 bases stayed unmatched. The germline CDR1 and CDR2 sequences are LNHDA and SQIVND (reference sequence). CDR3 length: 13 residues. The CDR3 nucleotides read TGTGCCAGTAGTCTGGGACAGCCCGGGGAGCTGTTTTTT. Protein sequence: CASSLGQPGELFF.

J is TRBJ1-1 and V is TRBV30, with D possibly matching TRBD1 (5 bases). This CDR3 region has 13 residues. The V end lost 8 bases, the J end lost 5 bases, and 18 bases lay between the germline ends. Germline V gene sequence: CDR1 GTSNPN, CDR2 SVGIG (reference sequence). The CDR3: CAGGGMRRTEAFF. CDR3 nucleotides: TGTGCCGGGGGGGGGATGCGGAGAACTGAAGCTTTCTTT.

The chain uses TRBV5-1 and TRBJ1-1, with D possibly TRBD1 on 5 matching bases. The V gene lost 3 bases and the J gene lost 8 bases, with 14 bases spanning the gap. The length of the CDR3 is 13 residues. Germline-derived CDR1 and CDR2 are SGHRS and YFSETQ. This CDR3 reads CASSSAGGEEAFF. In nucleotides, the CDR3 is TGCGCCAGCAGCTCCGCTGGGGGTGAAGAAGCTTTCTTT. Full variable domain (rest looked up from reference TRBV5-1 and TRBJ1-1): KAGVTQTPRYLIKTRGQQVTLSCSPISGHRSVSWYQQTPGQGLQFLFEYFSETQRNKGNFPGRFSGRQFSNSRSEMNVSTLELGDSALYLCASSSAGGEEAFFGQGTRLTVV.

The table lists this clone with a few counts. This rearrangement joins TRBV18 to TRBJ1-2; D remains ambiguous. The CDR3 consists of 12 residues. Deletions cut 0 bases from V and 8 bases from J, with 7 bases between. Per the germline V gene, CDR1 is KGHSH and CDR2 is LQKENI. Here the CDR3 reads CASSPPLRGYTF. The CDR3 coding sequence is TGTGCCAGCTCACCACCTTTGCGCGGCTACACCTTC.

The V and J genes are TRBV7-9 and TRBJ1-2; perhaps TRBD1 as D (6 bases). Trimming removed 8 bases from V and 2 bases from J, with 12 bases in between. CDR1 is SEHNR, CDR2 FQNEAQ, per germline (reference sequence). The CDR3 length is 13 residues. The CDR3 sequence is CASSEGDNYGYTF. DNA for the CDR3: TGTGCCAGCTCCGAGGGGGACAACTATGGCTACACCTTC.

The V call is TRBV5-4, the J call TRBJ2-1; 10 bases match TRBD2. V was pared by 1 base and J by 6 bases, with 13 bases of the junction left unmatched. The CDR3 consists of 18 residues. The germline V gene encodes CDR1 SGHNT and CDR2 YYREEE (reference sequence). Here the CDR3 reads CASSLPLTQRGGRNEQFF. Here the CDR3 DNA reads TGTGCCAGCAGCTTGCCCCTCACCCAGCGGGGGGGCCGCAATGAGCAGTTCTTC.

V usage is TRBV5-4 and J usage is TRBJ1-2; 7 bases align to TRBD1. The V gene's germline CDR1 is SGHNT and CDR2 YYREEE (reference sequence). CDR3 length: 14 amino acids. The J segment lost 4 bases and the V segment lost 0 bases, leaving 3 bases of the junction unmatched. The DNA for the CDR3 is TGTGCCAGCAGCTTGGAATCAGGGGGCTATGGCTACACCTTC. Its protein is CASSLESGGYGYTF. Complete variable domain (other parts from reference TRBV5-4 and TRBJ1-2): ETGVTQSPTHLIKTRGQQVTLRCSSQSGHNTVSWYQQALGQGPQFIFQYYREEENGRGNFPPRFSGLQFPNYSSELNVNALELDDSALYLCASSLESGGYGYTFGSGTRLTVV.

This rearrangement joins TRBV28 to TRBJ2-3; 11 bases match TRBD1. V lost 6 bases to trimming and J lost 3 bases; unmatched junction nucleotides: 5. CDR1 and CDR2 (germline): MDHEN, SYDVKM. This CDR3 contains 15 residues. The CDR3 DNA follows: TGTGCCAGCAGCACCGGGACAGGGGGAACAGATACGCAGTATTTT. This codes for CASSTGTGGTDTQYF. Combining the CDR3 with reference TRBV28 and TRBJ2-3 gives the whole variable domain DVKVTQSSRYLVKRTGEKVFLECVQDMDHENMFWYRQDPGLGLRLIYFSYDVKMKEKGDIPEGYSVSREKKERFSLILESASTNQTSMYLCASSTGTGGTDTQYFGPGTRLTVL.

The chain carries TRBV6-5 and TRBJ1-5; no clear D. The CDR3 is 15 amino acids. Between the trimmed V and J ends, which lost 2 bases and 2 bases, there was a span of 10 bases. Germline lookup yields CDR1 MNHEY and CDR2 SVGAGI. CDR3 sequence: CASSYQPNGNQPQHF. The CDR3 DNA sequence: TGTGCCAGCAGTTACCAGCCGAATGGCAATCAGCCCCAGCATTTT.

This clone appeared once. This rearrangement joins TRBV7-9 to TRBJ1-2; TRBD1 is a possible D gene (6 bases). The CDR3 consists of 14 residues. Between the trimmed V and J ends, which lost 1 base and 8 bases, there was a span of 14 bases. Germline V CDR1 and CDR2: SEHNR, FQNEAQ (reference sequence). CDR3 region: CASSLVRGLGGYTF. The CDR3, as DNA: TGTGCCAGCAGCTTAGTCAGGGGACTAGGCGGCTACACCTTC.

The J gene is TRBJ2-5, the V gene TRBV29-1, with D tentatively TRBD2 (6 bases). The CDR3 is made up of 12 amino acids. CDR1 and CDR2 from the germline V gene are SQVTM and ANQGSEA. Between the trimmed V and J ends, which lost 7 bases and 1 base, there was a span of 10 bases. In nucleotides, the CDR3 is TGCAGCGCGGGGGAGCCCCAAGAGACCCAGTACTTC. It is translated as CSAGEPQETQYF.

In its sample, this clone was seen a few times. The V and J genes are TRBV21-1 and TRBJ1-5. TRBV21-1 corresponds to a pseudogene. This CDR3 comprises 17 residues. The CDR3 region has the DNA TGTGCCAGCTATCTAAGGGCAGGGAGAGAAAGCAATCAGCCCCAGCATTTT. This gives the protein CASYLRAGRESNQPQHF.

Here the CDR3 reads CASSVGTWGGGTEAFF. The CDR3 coding sequence is TGTGCCAGCAGCGTAGGGACTTGGGGCGGGGGGACTGAAGCTTTCTTT. This chain connects TRBV9 to TRBJ1-1, with D possibly TRBD1 on 5 matching bases. The CDR3 runs to 16 residues. V was clipped by 0 bases and J by 5 bases, with 17 bases between them. CDR1 is SGDLS and CDR2 is YYNGEE in the germline V gene.

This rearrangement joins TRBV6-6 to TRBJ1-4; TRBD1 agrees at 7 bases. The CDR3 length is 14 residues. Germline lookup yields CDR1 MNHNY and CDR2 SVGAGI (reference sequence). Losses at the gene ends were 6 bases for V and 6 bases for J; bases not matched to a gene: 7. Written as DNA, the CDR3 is TGTGCCAGCAGGACCGGGACAGTACATGAAAAACTGTTTTTT. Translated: CASRTGTVHEKLFF.

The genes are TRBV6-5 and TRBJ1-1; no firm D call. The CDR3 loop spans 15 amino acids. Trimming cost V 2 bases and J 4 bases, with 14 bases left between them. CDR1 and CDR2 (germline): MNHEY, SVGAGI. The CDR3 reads CASSYEAAGSTEAFF. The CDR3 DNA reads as TGTGCCAGCAGTTACGAGGCGGCGGGTAGCACTGAAGCTTTCTTT.

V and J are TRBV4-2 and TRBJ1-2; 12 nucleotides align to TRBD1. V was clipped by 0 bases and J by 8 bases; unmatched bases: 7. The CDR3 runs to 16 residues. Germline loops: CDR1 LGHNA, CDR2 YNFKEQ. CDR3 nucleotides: TGTGCCAGCAGCCAAGATCCGGGACAGGGGGCGCGGGGCTACACCTTC. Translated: CASSQDPGQGARGYTF.

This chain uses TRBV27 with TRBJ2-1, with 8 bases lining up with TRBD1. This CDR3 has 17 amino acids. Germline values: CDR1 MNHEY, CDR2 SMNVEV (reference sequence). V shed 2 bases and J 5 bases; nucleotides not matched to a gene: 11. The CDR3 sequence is CASSLRLGGQANNEQFF. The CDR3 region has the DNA TGTGCCAGCAGTTTAAGATTGGGGGGACAGGCGAACAATGAGCAGTTCTTC.

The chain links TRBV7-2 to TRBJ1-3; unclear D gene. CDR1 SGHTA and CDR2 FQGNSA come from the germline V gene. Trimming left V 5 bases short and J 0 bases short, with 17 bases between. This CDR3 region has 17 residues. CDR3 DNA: TGTGCCAGCAGCCCCCCCGTGGGCAGGTTCTCTGGAAACACCATATATTTT. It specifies CASSPPVGRFSGNTIYF.

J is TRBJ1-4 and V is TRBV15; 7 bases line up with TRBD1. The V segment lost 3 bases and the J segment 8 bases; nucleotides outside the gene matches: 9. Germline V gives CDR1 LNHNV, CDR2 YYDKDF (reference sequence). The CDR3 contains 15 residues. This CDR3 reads CATSSPWDRGEKLFF. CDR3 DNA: TGTGCCACCAGCAGTCCATGGGACAGAGGAGAAAAACTGTTTTTT.

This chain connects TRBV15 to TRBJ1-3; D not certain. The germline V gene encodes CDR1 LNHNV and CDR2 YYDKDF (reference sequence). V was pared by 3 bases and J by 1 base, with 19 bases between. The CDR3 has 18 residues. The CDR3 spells CATSRQRLGRVSGNTIYF. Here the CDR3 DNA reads TGTGCCACCAGCAGGCAGAGGTTGGGCCGAGTATCTGGAAACACCATATATTTT.